This T cell receptor (beta chain) is drawn from a study of T cell responses to AZD1222 COVID-19 vaccine. TCRdb's copy holds only in-frame clones and misses some; the assay was immunoSEQ multiplex PCR. The table has tens of thousands of clones, about 83% seen once. The length of the CDR3 is 14 residues. V lost 6 bases, J lost 0 bases, and 9 bases lay in between. Germline loops: CDR1 SNHLY, CDR2 FYNNEI. Sequenced here: peripheral blood, sampled 28 days after the second AZD1222 dose. The chain links TRBV2 to TRBJ1-5; the D is unclear. The origin of this receptor is an adult who received the AZD1222 COVID-19 vaccine. The CDR3 reads CASSGVYSNQPQHF. The CDR3 DNA sequence: TGTGCCAGCAGCGGGGTCTATAGCAATCAGCCCCAGCATTTT.